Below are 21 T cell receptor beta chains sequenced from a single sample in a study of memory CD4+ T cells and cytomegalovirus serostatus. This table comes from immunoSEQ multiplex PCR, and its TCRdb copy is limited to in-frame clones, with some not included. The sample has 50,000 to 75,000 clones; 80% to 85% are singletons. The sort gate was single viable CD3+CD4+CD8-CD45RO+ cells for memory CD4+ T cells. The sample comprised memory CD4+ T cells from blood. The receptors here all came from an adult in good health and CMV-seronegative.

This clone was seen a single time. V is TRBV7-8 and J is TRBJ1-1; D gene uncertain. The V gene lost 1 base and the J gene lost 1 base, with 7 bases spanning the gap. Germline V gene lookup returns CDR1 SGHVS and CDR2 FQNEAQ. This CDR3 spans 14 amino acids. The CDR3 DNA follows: TGTGCCAGCAGCTTAGTGTCAGGGAACACTGAAGCTTTCTTT. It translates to CASSLVSGNTEAFF.

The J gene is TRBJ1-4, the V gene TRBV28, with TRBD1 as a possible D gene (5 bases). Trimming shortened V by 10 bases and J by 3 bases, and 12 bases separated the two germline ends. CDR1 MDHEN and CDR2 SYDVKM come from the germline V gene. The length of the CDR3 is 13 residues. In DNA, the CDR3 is TGTGCCACGGGAGGGGCGGCTAATGAAAAACTGTTTTTT. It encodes CATGGAANEKLFF.

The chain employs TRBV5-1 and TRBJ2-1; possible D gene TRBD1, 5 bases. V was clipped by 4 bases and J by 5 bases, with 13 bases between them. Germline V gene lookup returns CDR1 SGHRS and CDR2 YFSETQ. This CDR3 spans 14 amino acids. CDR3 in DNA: TGCGCCAGCAGCGAGGTGGGGCCCAACAATGAGCAGTTCTTC. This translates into CASSEVGPNNEQFF.

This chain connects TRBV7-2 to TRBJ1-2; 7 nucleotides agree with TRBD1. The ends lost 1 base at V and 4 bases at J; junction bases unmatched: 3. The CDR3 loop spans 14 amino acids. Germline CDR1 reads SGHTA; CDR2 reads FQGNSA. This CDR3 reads CASSLGQGLYGYTF. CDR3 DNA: TGTGCCAGCAGCTTAGGACAGGGCCTCTATGGCTACACCTTC.

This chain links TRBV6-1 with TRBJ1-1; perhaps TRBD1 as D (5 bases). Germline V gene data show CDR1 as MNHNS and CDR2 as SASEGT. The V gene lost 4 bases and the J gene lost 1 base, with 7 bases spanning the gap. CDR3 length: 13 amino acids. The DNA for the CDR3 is TGTGCCAGCAGTGGACAGTGGAACACTGAAGCTTTCTTT. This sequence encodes CASSGQWNTEAFF.

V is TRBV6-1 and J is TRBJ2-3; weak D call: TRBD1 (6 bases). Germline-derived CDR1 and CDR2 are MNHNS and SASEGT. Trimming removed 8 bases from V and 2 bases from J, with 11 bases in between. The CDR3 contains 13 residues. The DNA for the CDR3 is TGTGCCAGCGGCGGACAGAACACAGATACGCAGTATTTT. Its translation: CASGGQNTDTQYF.

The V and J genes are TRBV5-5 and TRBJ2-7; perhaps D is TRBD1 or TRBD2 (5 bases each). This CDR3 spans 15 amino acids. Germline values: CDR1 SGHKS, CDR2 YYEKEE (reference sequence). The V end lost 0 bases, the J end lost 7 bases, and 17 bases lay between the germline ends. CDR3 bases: TGTGCCAGCAGCTTGGTCTTGGAGCTAGCAGGGGAGCAGTACTTC. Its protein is CASSLVLELAGEQYF.

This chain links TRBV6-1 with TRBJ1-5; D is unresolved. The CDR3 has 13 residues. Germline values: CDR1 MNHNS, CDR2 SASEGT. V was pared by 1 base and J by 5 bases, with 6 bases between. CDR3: CASSEDTYQPQHF. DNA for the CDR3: TGTGCCAGCAGTGAAGACACCTATCAGCCCCAGCATTTT.

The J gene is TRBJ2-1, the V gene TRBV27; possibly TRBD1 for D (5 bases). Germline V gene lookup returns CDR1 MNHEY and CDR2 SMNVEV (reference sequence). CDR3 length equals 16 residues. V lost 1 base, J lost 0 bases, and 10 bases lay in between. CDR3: CASSLFTGGSYNEQFF. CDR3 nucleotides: TGTGCCAGCAGTTTATTTACAGGCGGCTCCTACAATGAGCAGTTCTTC.

The DNA of the CDR3 is TGTGCCTGGAATCTCGGGCAGAATAATTCACCCCTCCACTTT. Encoded protein: CAWNLGQNNSPLHF. The chain combines TRBV30 with TRBJ1-6; no firm D call. The CDR3 has 14 amino acids. V lost 4 bases, J lost 5 bases, and 12 bases lay in between. Germline CDR1 and CDR2: GTSNPN and SVGIG (reference sequence).

The CDR3 here is CASSERTGAGNTIYF. The CDR3 DNA follows: TGTGCCAGCAGTGAAAGAACAGGGGCGGGAAACACCATATATTTT. This sequence joins TRBV6-1 and TRBJ1-3, with 7 nucleotides matching TRBD1. The CDR3 spans 15 residues. Trimming took 2 bases from V and 4 from J; bases not matched to a gene: 5. Germline-derived CDR1 and CDR2 are MNHNS and SASEGT.

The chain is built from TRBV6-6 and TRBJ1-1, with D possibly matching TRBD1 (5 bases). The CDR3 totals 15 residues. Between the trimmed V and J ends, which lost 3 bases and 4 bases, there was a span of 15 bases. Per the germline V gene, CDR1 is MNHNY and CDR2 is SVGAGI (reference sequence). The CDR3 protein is CASSYWGRRGTEAFF. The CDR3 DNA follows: TGTGCCAGCAGTTATTGGGGTAGGAGGGGCACTGAAGCTTTCTTT.

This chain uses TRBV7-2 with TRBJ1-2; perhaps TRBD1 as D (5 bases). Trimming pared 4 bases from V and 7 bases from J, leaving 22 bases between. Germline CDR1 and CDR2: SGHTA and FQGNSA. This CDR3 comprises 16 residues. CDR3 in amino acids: CASSSYLGTEVGGYTF. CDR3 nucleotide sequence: TGTGCCAGCAGCTCGTACCTCGGGACTGAAGTGGGTGGCTACACCTTC.

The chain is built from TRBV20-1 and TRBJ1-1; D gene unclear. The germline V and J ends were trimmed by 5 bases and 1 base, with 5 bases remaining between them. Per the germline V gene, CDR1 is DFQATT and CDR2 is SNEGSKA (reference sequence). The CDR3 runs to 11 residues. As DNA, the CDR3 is TGCAGTGCTGGCACGAACACTGAAGCTTTCTTT. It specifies CSAGTNTEAFF.

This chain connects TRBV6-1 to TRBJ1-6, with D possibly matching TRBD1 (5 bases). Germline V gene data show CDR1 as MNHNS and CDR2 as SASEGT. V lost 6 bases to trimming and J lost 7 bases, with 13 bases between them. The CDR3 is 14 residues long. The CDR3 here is CASRTAGPNSPLHF. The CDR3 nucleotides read TGTGCCAGCAGGACGGCAGGGCCCAATTCACCCCTCCACTTT.

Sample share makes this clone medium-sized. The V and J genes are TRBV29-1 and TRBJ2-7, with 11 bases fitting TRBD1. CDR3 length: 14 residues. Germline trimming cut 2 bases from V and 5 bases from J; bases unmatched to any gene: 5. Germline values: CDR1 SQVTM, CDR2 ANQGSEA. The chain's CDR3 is CSVEMWTGGHEQYF. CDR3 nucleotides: TGCAGCGTTGAAATGTGGACAGGGGGCCACGAGCAGTACTTC.

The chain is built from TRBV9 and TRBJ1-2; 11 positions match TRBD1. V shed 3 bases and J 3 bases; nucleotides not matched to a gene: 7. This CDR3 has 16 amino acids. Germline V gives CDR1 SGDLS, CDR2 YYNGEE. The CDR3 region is CASSAAGTGGYYGYTF. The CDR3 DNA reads TGTGCCAGCAGCGCCGCCGGGACAGGGGGATACTATGGCTACACCTTC.

CDR3 loop: CASSSDGGGYSGNTIYF. DNA for the CDR3: TGTGCCAGCAGCTCAGACGGAGGGGGATATTCTGGAAACACCATATATTTT. The rearrangement joins TRBV5-4 to TRBJ1-3; D possibly corresponds to TRBD1 (6 bases). Germline lookup yields CDR1 SGHNT and CDR2 YYREEE (reference sequence). The V end was cut by 3 bases, the J end by 1 base, with 17 bases between. CDR3 length: 17 residues.

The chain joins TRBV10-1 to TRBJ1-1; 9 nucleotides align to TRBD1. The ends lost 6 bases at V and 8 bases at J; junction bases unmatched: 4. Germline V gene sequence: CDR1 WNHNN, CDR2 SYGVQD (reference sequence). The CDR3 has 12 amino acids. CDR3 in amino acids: CASRGDRGEAFF. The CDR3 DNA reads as TGCGCCAGCAGGGGTGACAGGGGGGAAGCTTTCTTT.

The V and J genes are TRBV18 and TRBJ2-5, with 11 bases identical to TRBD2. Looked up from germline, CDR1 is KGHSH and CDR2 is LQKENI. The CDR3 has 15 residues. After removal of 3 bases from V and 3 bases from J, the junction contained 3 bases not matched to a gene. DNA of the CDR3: TGTGCCAGCTCACCGCCGGGACTAGCGGAAGAGACCCAGTACTTC. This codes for CASSPPGLAEETQYF. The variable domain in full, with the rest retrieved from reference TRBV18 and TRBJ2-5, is NAGVMQNPRHLVRRRGQEARLRCSPMKGHSHVYWYRQLPEEGLKFMVYLQKENIIDESGMPKERFSAEFPKEGPSILRIQQVVRGDSAAYFCASSPPGLAEETQYFGPGTRLLVL.

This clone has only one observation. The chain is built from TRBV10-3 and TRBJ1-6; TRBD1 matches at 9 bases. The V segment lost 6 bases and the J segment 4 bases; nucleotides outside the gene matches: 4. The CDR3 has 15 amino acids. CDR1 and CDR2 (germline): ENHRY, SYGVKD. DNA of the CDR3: TGTGCCATCAGCCGACAGGGGGGTTATAATTCACCCCTCCACTTT. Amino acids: CAISRQGGYNSPLHF.